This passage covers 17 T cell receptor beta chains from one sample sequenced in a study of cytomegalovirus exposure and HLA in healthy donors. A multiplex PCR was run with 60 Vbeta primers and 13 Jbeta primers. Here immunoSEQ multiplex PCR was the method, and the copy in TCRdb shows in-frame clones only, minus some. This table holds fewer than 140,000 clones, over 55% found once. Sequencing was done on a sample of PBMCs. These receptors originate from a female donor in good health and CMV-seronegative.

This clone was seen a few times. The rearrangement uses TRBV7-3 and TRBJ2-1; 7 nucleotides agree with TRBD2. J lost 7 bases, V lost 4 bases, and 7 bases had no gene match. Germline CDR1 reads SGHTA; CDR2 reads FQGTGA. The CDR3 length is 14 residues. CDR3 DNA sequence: TGTGCCAGCAGCTCCCAGTCCGGGAGGAATGAGCAGTTCTTC. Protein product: CASSSQSGRNEQFF.

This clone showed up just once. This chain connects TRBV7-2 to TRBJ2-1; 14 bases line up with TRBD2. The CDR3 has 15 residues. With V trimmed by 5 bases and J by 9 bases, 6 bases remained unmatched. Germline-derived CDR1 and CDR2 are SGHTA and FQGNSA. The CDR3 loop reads CASSPGLAGAGEQFF. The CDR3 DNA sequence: TGTGCCAGCAGCCCGGGACTAGCGGGAGCGGGTGAGCAGTTCTTC.

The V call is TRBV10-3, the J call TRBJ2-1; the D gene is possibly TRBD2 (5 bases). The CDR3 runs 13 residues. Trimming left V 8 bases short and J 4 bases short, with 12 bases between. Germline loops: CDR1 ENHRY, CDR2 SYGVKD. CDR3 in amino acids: CAIRVAQYNEQFF. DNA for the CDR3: TGTGCCATCCGGGTAGCGCAGTACAATGAGCAGTTCTTC.

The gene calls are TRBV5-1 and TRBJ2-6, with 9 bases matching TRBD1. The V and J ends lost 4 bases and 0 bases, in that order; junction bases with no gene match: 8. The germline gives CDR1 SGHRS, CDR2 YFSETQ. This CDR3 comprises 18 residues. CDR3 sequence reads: CASSDSGQGRSGANVLTF. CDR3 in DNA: TGCGCCAGCAGCGACTCAGGACAGGGGCGCTCTGGGGCCAACGTCCTGACTTTC.

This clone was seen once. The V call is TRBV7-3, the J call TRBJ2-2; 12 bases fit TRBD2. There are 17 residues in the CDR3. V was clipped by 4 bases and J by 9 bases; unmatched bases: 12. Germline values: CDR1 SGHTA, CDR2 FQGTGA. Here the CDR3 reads CASSSPSGLAGNRELFF. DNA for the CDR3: TGTGCCAGCAGCTCTCCCAGCGGACTAGCGGGAAACAGGGAGCTGTTTTTT.

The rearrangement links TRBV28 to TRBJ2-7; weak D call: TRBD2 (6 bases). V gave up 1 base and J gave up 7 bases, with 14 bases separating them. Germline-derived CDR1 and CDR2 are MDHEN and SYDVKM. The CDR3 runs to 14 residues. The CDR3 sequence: CASSLSVLGGEQYF. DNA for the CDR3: TGTGCCAGCAGTTTATCTGTCCTCGGGGGAGAGCAGTACTTC.

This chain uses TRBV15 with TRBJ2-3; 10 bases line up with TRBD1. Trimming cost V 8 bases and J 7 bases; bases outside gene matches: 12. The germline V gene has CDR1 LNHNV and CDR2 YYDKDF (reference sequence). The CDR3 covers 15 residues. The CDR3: CATDTGTGDGNTQYF. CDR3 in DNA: TGTGCCACCGACACCGGGACAGGGGATGGAAATACGCAGTATTTT. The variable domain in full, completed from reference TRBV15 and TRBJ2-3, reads DAMVIQNPRYQVTQFGKPVTLSCSQTLNHNVMYWYQQKSSQAPKLLFHYYDKDFNNEADTPDNFQSRRPNTSFCFLDIRSPGLGDTAMYLCATDTGTGDGNTQYFGPGTRLTVL.

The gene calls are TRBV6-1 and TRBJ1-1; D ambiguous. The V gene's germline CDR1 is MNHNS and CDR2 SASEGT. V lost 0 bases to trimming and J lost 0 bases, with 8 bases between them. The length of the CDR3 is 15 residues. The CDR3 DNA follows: TGTGCCAGCAGTGAAGCGGCCCTCATGAACACTGAAGCTTTCTTT. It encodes CASSEAALMNTEAFF.

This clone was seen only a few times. As DNA, the CDR3 is TGTGCCTGGAACCCAGGGGGTCCTAACTATGGCTACACCTTC. Translated: CAWNPGGPNYGYTF. The genes are TRBV30 and TRBJ1-2; TRBD1 agrees at 7 bases. The CDR3 consists of 14 residues. Looked up from germline, CDR1 is GTSNPN and CDR2 is SVGIG (reference sequence). Trimming removed 4 bases from V and 0 bases from J; junction bases left unmatched: 5.

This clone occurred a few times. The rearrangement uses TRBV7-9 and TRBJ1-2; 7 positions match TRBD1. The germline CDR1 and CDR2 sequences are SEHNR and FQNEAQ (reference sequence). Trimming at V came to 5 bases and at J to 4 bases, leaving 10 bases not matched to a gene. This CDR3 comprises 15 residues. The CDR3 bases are TGTGCCAGCAGCCCAATCGACAGGGATTTCTATGGCTACACCTTC. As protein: CASSPIDRDFYGYTF.

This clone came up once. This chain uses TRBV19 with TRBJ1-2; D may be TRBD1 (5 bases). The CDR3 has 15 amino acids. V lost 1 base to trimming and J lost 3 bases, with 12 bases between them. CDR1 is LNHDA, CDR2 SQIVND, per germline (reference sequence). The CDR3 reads CASSIGFGGDYGYTF. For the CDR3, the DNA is TGTGCCAGTAGTATAGGGTTCGGAGGGGACTATGGCTACACCTTC.

The CDR3 reads CSVARDRGLSDSYEQYF. In DNA form, the CDR3 reads TGCAGCGTTGCCCGGGACAGGGGACTATCGGATTCCTACGAGCAGTACTTC. This chain links TRBV29-1 with TRBJ2-7; TRBD1 aligns across 10 bases. This CDR3 has 17 amino acids. The V segment lost 4 bases and the J segment 1 base; nucleotides outside the gene matches: 13. Germline lookup yields CDR1 SQVTM and CDR2 ANQGSEA.

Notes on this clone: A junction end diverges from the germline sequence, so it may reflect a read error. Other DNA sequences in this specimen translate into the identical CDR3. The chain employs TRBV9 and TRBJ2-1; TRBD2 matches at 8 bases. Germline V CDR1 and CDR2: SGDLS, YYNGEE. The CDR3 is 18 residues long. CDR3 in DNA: TGTGCCAGCAGTGTAGGAATGTCGGGAGGGCCATCATACAATGAGCAGTTCTTC. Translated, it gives CASSVGMSGGPSYNEQFF.

The CDR3 bases are TGTGCCAGCAGCCGTCCCGCAGGGCACGGAAACACCATATATTTT. The encoded protein is CASSRPAGHGNTIYF. This sequence joins TRBV7-9 and TRBJ1-3, with a weak D call TRBD1 (5 bases). Germline CDR1 and CDR2: SEHNR and FQNEAQ (reference sequence). The germline V and J ends were trimmed by 5 bases and 4 bases, with 15 bases remaining between them. The CDR3 is made up of 15 amino acids.

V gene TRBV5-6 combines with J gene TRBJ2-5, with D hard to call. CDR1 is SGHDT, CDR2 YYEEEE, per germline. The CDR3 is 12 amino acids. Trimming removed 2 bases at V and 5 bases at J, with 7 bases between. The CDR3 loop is CASSFARETQYF. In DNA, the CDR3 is TGTGCCAGCAGCTTCGCTAGGGAGACCCAGTACTTC.

The CDR3 reads CASSFVGAYEQYF. CDR3 sequence (DNA): TGTGCCAGCAGTTTCGTCGGAGCCTACGAGCAGTACTTC. The chain has TRBV27 and TRBJ2-7; D is unresolved. The CDR3 spans 13 residues. The germline V gene has CDR1 MNHEY and CDR2 SMNVEV (reference sequence). V gave up 3 bases and J gave up 2 bases, with 8 bases separating them.

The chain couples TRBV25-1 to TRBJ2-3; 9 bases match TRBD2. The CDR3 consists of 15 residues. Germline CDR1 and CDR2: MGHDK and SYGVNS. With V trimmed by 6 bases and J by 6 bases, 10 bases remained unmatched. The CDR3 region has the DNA TGTGCCAGCAGACCTAGAGGCGGGAGGGCGGATACGCAGTATTTT. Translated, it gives CASRPRGGRADTQYF.